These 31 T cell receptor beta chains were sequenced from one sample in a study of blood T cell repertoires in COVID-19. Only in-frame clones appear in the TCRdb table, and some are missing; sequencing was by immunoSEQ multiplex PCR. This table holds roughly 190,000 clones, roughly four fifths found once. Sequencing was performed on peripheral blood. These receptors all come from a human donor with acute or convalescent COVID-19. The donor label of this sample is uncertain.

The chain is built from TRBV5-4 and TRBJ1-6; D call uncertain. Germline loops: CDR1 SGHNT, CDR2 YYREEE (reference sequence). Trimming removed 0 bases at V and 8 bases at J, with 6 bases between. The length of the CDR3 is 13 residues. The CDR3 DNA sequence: TGTGCCAGCAGCTTGGACGGGTATTCACCCCTCCACTTT. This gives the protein CASSLDGYSPLHF. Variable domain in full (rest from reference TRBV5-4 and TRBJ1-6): ETGVTQSPTHLIKTRGQQVTLRCSSQSGHNTVSWYQQALGQGPQFIFQYYREEENGRGNFPPRFSGLQFPNYSSELNVNALELDDSALYLCASSLDGYSPLHFGNGTRLTVT.

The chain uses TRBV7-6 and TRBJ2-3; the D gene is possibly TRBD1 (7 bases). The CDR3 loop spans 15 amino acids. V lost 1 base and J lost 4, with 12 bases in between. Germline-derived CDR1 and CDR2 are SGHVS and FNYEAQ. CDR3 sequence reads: CASSLGARGADTQYF. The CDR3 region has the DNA TGTGCCAGCAGCTTAGGAGCCAGGGGGGCAGATACGCAGTATTTT.

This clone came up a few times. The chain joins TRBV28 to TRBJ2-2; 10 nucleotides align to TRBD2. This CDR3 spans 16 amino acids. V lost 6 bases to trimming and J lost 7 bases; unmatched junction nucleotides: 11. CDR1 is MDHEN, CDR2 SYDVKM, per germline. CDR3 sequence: CASRTTLSGRVGELFF. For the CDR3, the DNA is TGTGCCAGCAGGACCACCTTAAGCGGGAGGGTCGGGGAGCTGTTTTTT.

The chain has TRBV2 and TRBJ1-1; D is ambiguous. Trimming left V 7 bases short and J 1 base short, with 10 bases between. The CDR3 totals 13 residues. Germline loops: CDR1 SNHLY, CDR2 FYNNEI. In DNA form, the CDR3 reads TGTGCCAGCACCGGTGTCGGGAACACTGAAGCTTTCTTT. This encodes CASTGVGNTEAFF.

CDR3 DNA sequence: TGCAGCGTTGCCGGGACAGATAATGAAAAACTGTTTTTT. Amino acids: CSVAGTDNEKLFF. V usage is TRBV29-1 and J usage is TRBJ1-4, with TRBD1 matching over 7 bases. V lost 4 bases and J lost 4; bases outside the gene matches: 3. Germline V lookup: CDR1 SQVTM, CDR2 ANQGSEA. The CDR3 contains 13 residues.

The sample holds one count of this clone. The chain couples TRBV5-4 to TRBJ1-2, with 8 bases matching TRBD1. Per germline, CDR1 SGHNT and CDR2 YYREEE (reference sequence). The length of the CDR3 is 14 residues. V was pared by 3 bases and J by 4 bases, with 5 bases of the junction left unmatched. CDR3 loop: CASSSGQGGYGYTF. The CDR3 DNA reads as TGTGCCAGCAGCTCAGGACAGGGTGGCTATGGCTACACCTTC.

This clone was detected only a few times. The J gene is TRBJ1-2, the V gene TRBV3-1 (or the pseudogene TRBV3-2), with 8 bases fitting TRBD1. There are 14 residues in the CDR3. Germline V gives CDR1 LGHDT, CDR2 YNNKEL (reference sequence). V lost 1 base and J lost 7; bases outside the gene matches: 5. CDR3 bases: TGTGCCAGCAGCCAAGCAGGGGGCAGAGGTGGCTACACCTTC. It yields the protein CASSQAGGRGGYTF.

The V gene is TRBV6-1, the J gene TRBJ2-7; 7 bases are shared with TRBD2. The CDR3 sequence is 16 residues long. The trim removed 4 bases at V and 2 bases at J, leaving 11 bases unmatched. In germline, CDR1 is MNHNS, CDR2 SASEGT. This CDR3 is CASSAALAGEAYEQYF. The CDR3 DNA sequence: TGTGCCAGCAGTGCGGCACTGGCGGGGGAGGCCTACGAGCAGTACTTC.

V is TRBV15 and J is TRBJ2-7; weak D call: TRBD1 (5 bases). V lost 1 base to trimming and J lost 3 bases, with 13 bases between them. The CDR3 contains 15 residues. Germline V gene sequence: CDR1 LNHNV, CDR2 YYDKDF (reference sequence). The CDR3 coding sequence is TGTGCCACCAGCAGAGGGTGGCCGACAGACTACGAGCAGTACTTC. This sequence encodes CATSRGWPTDYEQYF.

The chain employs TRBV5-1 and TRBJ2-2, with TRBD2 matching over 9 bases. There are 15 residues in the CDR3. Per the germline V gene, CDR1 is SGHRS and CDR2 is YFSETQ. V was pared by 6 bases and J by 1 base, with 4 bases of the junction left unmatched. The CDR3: CASIPTSGNTGELFF. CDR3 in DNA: TGCGCCAGCATACCGACTAGCGGGAACACCGGGGAGCTGTTTTTT.

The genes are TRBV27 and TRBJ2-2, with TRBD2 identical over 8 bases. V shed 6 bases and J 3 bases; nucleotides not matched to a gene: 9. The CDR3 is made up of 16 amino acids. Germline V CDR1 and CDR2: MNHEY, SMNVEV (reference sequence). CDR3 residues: CASSRSGGGDTGELFF. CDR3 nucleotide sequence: TGTGCCAGCAGCCGTTCGGGGGGGGGCGACACCGGGGAGCTGTTTTTT.

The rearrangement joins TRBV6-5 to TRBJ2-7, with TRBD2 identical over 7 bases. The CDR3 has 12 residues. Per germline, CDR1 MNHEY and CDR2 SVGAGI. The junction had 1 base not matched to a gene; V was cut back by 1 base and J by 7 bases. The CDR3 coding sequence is TGTGCCAGCAGTTACTTGGGAGGGGAGCAGTACTTC. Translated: CASSYLGGEQYF.

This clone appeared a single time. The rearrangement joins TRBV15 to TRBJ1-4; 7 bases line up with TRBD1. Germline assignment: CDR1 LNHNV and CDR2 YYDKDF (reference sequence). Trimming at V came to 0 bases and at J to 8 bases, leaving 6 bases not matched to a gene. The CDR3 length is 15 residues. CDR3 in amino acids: CATSRETGVLEKLFF. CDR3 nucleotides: TGTGCCACCAGCAGAGAAACAGGGGTCCTAGAAAAACTGTTTTTT. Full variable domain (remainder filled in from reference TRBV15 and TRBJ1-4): DAMVIQNPRYQVTQFGKPVTLSCSQTLNHNVMYWYQQKSSQAPKLLFHYYDKDFNNEADTPDNFQSRRPNTSFCFLDIRSPGLGDTAMYLCATSRETGVLEKLFFGSGTQLSVL.

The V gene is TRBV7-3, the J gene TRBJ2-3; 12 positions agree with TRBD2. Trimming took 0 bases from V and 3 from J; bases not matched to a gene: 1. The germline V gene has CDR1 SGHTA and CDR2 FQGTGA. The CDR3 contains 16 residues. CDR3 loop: CASSLTLAGGTDTQYF. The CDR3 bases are TGTGCCAGCAGCTTAACACTAGCGGGGGGAACAGATACGCAGTATTTT.

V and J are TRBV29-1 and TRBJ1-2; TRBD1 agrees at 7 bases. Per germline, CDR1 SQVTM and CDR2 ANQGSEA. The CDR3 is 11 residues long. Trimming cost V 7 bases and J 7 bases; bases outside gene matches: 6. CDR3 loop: CSGSQGTGYTF. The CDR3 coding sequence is TGCAGCGGCTCACAGGGGACTGGCTACACCTTC.

The CDR3 reads CASSPVGGRVGEQFF. DNA for the CDR3: TGTGCCAGCAGCCCCGTCGGGGGTCGGGTTGGTGAGCAGTTCTTC. The rearrangement uses TRBV3-1 (or the pseudogene TRBV3-2) and TRBJ2-1; D possibly corresponds to TRBD2 (6 bases). From germline, CDR1 is LGHDT and CDR2 YNNKEL (reference sequence). The CDR3 has 15 amino acids. V shed 4 bases and J shed 9 bases, with 19 bases lying between them.

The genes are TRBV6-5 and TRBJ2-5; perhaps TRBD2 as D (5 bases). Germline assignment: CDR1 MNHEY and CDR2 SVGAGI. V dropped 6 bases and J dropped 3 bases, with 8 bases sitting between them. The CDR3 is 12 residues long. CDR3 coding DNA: TGTGCCAGCAGCCAACTAGAAGAGACCCAGTACTTC. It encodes CASSQLEETQYF.

The CDR3 nucleotides are TGTGCCAGCACAGGCCAAGAGACCCAGTACTTC. It translates to CASTGQETQYF. The chain uses TRBV6-5 and TRBJ2-5; D is undetermined. The V gene lost 7 bases and the J gene lost 1 base, with 4 bases spanning the gap. CDR1 MNHEY and CDR2 SVGAGI come from the germline V gene. CDR3 length: 11 residues.

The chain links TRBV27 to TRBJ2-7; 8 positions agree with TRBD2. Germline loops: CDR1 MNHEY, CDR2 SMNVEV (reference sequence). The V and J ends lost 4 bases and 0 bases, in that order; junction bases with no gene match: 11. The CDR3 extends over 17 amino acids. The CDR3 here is CASSSTTELAASYEQYF. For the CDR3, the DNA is TGTGCCAGCAGTTCTACGACAGAACTAGCGGCCTCCTACGAGCAGTACTTC.

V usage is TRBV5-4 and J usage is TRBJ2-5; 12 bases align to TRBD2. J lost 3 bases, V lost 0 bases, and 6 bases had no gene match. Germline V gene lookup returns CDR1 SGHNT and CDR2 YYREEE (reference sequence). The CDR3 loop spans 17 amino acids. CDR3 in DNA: TGTGCCAGCAGCTTGGCCGGGCTAGCGGGGGGGAAAGAGACCCAGTACTTC. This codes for CASSLAGLAGGKETQYF.

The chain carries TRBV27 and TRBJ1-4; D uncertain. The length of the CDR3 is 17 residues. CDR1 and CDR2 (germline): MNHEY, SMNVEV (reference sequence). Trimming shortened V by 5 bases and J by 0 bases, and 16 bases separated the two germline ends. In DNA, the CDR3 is TGTGCCAGCAGTCCCCGGCTAGTGATTGCAACTAATGAAAAACTGTTTTTT. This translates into CASSPRLVIATNEKLFF.

CDR3 sequence reads: CASRVGGSSYEQYF. In DNA, the CDR3 is TGTGCCAGCAGAGTAGGAGGGAGCTCCTACGAGCAGTACTTC. The chain uses TRBV7-2 and TRBJ2-7; perhaps TRBD2 as D (6 bases). V lost 6 bases and J 0 bases, leaving 12 bases between the germline ends. Germline CDR1 reads SGHTA; CDR2 reads FQGNSA. This CDR3 has 14 amino acids.

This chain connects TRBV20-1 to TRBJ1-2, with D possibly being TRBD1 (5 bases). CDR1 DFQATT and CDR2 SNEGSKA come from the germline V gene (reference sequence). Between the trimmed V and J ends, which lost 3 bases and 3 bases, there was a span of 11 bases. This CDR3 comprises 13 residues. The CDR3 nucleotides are TGCAGTGCTAGTCCGGGGACTTACTATGGCTACACCTTC. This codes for CSASPGTYYGYTF.

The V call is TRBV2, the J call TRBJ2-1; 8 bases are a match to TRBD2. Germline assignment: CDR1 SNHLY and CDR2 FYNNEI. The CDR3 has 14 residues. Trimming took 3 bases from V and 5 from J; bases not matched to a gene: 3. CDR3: CASSEAGGHNEQFF. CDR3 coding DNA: TGTGCCAGCAGTGAGGCGGGGGGACACAATGAGCAGTTCTTC.

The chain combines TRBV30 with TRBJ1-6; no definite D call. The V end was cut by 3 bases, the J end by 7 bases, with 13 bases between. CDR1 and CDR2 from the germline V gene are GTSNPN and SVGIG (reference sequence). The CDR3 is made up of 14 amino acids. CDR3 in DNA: TGTGCCTGGAGGTTCCTACCGGGAAATTCACCCCTCCACTTT. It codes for CAWRFLPGNSPLHF.

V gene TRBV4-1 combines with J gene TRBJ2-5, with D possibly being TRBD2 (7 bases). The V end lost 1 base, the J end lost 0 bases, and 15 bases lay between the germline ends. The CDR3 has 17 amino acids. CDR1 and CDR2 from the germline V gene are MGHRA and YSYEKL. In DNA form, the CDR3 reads TGCGCCAGCAGCCAAGGGACCGGCGGGGGCAACCAAGAGACCCAGTACTTC. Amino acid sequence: CASSQGTGGGNQETQYF.

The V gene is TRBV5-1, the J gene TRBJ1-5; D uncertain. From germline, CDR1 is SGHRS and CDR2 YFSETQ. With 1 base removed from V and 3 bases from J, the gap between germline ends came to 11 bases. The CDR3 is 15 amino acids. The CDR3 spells CASSLSGETNQPQHF. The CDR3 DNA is TGCGCCAGCAGCTTGTCCGGGGAAACCAATCAGCCCCAGCATTTT.

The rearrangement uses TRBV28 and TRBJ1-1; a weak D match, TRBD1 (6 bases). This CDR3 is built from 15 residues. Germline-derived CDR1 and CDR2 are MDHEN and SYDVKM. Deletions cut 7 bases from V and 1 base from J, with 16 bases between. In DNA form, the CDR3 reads TGTGCCAGCACCCCTAACAGGGCGGGGAACACTGAAGCTTTCTTT. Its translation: CASTPNRAGNTEAFF.

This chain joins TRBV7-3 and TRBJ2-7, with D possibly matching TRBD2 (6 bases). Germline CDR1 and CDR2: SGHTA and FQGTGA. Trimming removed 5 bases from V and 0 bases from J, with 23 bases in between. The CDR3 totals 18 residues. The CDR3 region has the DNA TGTGCCAGCAGCCCCCGGGACTCCCCTACGGCGTACTCCTACGAGCAGTACTTC. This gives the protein CASSPRDSPTAYSYEQYF.

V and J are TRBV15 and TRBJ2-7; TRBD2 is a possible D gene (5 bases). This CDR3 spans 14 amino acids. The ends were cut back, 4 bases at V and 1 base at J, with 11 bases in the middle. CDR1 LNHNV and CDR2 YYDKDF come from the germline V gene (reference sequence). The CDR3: CATSKRQPSYEQYF. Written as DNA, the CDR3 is TGTGCCACCAGCAAGCGGCAGCCATCCTACGAGCAGTACTTC.

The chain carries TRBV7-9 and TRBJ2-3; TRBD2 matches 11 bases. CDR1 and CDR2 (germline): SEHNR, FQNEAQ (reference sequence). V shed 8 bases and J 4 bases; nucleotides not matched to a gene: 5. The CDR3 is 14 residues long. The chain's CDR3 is CASGLAGGADTQYF. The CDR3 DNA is TGTGCCAGCGGGCTAGCGGGGGGTGCAGATACGCAGTATTTT.